These 23 T cell receptor beta chains came from one sample sequenced in a study of post-analysis software for immune sequencing data. These receptors have no identified antigens. The TCR beta cDNA libraries contained unique molecular identifiers. TCRdb re-called the PCR reads through MiXCR, storing one row per CDR3 protein. The table lists 180,000 or so distinct CDR3 sequences, 29% of them singletons. Study-level points and caveats: Five or six TRBV segments (TRBV5-6, TRBV5-1 and TRBV20-1 among them) occurred more frequently in patients than in controls.

The specimen sequenced was blood. These TCRs come from a girl under 18 with multiple sclerosis.

This clonotype has just a few counts. CDR3 sequence reads: CSARRTANEKLFF. The CDR3 nucleotides read TGCAGTGCTAGGAGGACGGCTAATGAAAAACTGTTTTTT. This chain uses TRBV20-1 with TRBJ1-4; D is undetermined. The V and J ends lost 3 bases and 3 bases respectively, with 8 bases between them. Germline values: CDR1 DFQATT, CDR2 SNEGSKA (reference sequence). This CDR3 is built from 13 residues.

The genes are TRBV6-1 and TRBJ2-4; TRBD2 might be the D (5 bases). The germline V gene encodes CDR1 MNHNS and CDR2 SASEGT. Between the trimmed V and J ends, which lost 2 bases and 3 bases, there was a span of 20 bases. The CDR3 is made up of 18 amino acids. In DNA, the CDR3 is TGTGCCAGCAGTGAATTCGAGGGATCGCCCGGGGACAAAAACATTCAGTACTTC. This sequence encodes CASSEFEGSPGDKNIQYF.

This clonotype was observed at least ten times. The V call is TRBV7-3, the J call TRBJ2-3; 14 bases match TRBD2. CDR1 and CDR2 from the germline V gene are SGHTA and FQGTGA. J was trimmed by 3 bases and V by 5 bases; bases with no gene match: 7. This CDR3 comprises 17 residues. The CDR3 sequence: CASSPRRLAGGTDTQYF. DNA of the CDR3: TGTGCCAGCAGCCCCCGGAGACTAGCGGGGGGGACAGATACGCAGTATTTT.

This clonotype was recorded at least ten times. The chain is built from TRBV5-1 and TRBJ2-4, with D possibly TRBD1 on 6 matching bases. V was trimmed by 2 bases and J by 0 bases, leaving 18 bases between them. Germline V gene sequence: CDR1 SGHRS, CDR2 YFSETQ. This CDR3 contains 18 residues. The CDR3 bases are TGCGCCAGCAGCTTCAGGGGTGAAGCGGAGGTAGCCAAAAACATTCAGTACTTC. It codes for CASSFRGEAEVAKNIQYF.

This clonotype was detected many times. The chain carries TRBV12-5 and TRBJ2-5; D unresolved. With 5 bases removed from V and 4 bases from J, the gap between germline ends came to 8 bases. The CDR3 is made up of 12 amino acids. Per germline, CDR1 LGHNT and CDR2 FRNRAP. The CDR3 protein is CASGTVGETQYF. CDR3 coding DNA: TGTGCTAGTGGTACCGTAGGAGAGACCCAGTACTTC.

This clonotype has just a few counts. One base away lies a much larger clone, so this may be a sequencing read error. The rearrangement uses TRBV20-1 and TRBJ2-7, with 8 bases aligning to TRBD1. Germline CDR1 and CDR2: DFQATT and SNEGSKA (reference sequence). The CDR3 is 14 residues long. The V and J ends lost 4 bases and 3 bases, in that order; junction bases with no gene match: 8. In DNA, the CDR3 is TGCAGTGCTAAGCGAACAGGGGGAATCTACGAGCAGTACTTC. It yields the protein CSAKRTGGIYEQYF.

This clonotype was seen many times. The V and J genes are TRBV12-3 or TRBV12-4 and TRBJ2-1; D is unresolved. CDR3 length equals 16 residues. The V end lost 3 bases, the J end lost 2 bases, and 14 bases lay between the germline ends. The DNA of the CDR3 is TGTGCCAGCAGTTTTGACGTTGGCGGTACCTACAATGAGCAGTTCTTC. This sequence encodes CASSFDVGGTYNEQFF.

The rearrangement links TRBV14 to TRBJ1-2, with D possibly being TRBD1 (5 bases). The CDR3 runs 15 residues. Germline loops: CDR1 SGHDN, CDR2 FVKESK. V shed 0 bases and J shed 6 bases, with 14 bases lying between them. The CDR3 loop reads CASSQDGFQGHGYTF. The CDR3 coding sequence is TGTGCCAGCAGCCAAGATGGTTTCCAGGGCCATGGCTACACCTTC.

To note about this clonotype: The junction does not match germline at one end; this may be a read error. The CDR3 sequence is CASSVDREGLGDTRYF. CDR3 coding DNA: TGTGCCAGCAGCGTCGACAGGGAAGGGTTAGGAGATACGCGGTATTTT. The J gene is TRBJ2-3, the V gene TRBV7-2; TRBD1 matches 7 bases. There are 16 residues in the CDR3. In germline, CDR1 is SGHTA, CDR2 FQGNSA.

This clonotype was found a few times. V and J are TRBV29-1 and TRBJ1-4, with 7 bases identical to TRBD1. After removal of 7 bases from V and 5 bases from J, the junction contained 13 bases not matched to a gene. Germline values: CDR1 SQVTM, CDR2 ANQGSEA. The CDR3 extends over 15 amino acids. CDR3 nucleotide sequence: TGCAGCGCCTACCGGGGGACAGCTAGAAATGAAAAACTGTTTTTT. This codes for CSAYRGTARNEKLFF.

This clonotype was recorded once. Since a much larger clone is just one base distant, this may be a read error. The chain couples TRBV11-2 to TRBJ2-3; 9 bases fit TRBD2. J gave up 3 bases and V 3 bases, and 4 bases lay outside the gene matches. The CDR3 covers 15 residues. Germline values: CDR1 SGHAT, CDR2 FQNNGV. CDR3 sequence: CASSLGGGATDTQYF. CDR3 nucleotide sequence: TGTGCCAGCAGCTTGGGCGGGGGGGCGACAGATACGCAGTATTTT.

On this clonotype: A single base separates this from a much larger clone, so it may be a read error. This chain joins TRBV2 and TRBJ2-1; TRBD1 matches 7 bases. The germline V gene encodes CDR1 SNHLY and CDR2 FYNNEI. This CDR3 has 14 amino acids. The V gene end was trimmed by 6 bases and the J gene end by 5 bases; junction bases not matched to a gene: 7. CDR3 coding DNA: TGTGCCAGCAGGTCTCGGGACAGTGACAATGAGCAGTTCTTC. Translated: CASRSRDSDNEQFF.

The J gene is TRBJ1-1, the V gene TRBV19; D unclear. The V end was cut by 5 bases, the J end by 1 base, with 14 bases between. The CDR3 is made up of 15 amino acids. Germline CDR1 LNHDA, CDR2 SQIVND (reference sequence). DNA of the CDR3: TGTGCCAGTAGTCAAACTGGACCGAAGAACACTGAAGCTTTCTTT. This gives the protein CASSQTGPKNTEAFF.

To note about this clonotype: With a much larger clone just one base away, this may be a read error. This CDR3 fails to terminate in the conserved phenylalanine or tryptophan, so it likely reflects a read error. This rearrangement joins TRBV6-6 to TRBJ2-7; D unclear. Trimming cost V 3 bases and J 2 bases, with 11 bases left between them. Per germline, CDR1 MNHNY and CDR2 SVGAGI (reference sequence). CDR3 length: 14 amino acids. The CDR3 DNA follows: TGTGCCAGCAGTTATCGGCAGGCGCCCTACGAGCAGTACTCC. It codes for CASSYRQAPYEQYS.

Only a few counts were recorded for this clonotype. V is TRBV20-1 and J is TRBJ2-7; D gene uncertain. V lost 3 bases and J 3 bases, leaving 15 bases between the germline ends. CDR3 length: 14 amino acids. Germline CDR1 and CDR2: DFQATT and SNEGSKA (reference sequence). The CDR3 DNA sequence: TGCAGTGCTAGTGGGCAGTCATTGATCTACGAGCAGTACTTC. This gives the protein CSASGQSLIYEQYF.

This clonotype turned up a few times. The rearrangement links TRBV28 to TRBJ1-4, with D hard to call. In germline, CDR1 is MDHEN, CDR2 SYDVKM. Trimming shortened V by 1 base and J by 3 bases, and 9 bases separated the two germline ends. The CDR3 is made up of 15 amino acids. Written as DNA, the CDR3 is TGTGCCAGCAGTTTATCCCTTCAGGCTAATGAAAAACTGTTTTTT. The encoded protein is CASSLSLQANEKLFF.

This clonotype was detected many times. This chain links TRBV20-1 with TRBJ2-1; either TRBD1 or TRBD2 may supply D (5 bases each). Germline lookup yields CDR1 DFQATT and CDR2 SNEGSKA (reference sequence). The CDR3 is made up of 17 amino acids. Trimming removed 4 bases at V and 1 base at J, with 20 bases between. The CDR3 region is CSATPRRGVRSYNEQFF. CDR3 nucleotide sequence: TGCAGTGCTACCCCGAGAAGGGGAGTACGGTCCTACAATGAGCAGTTCTTC.

The table lists this clonotype with a few counts. The V call is TRBV5-1, the J call TRBJ2-7, with D unclear. The CDR3 totals 14 residues. In germline, CDR1 is SGHRS, CDR2 YFSETQ. V lost 2 bases to trimming and J lost 7 bases, with 16 bases between them. The CDR3 protein is CASSFDGPTEEQYF. The CDR3 bases are TGCGCCAGCAGCTTTGATGGCCCCACCGAGGAGCAGTACTTC.

This clonotype occurred a few times. This sequence joins TRBV2 and TRBJ1-5, with TRBD1 as a possible D gene (6 bases). This CDR3 is built from 14 residues. CDR1 is SNHLY and CDR2 is FYNNEI in the germline V gene. V was clipped by 6 bases and J by 14 bases, with 23 bases between them. DNA of the CDR3: TGTGCCAGCAGATATGAGGGGACCCCAGGGGACAAGCATTTT. Translation: CASRYEGTPGDKHF.

The sample holds many counts of this clonotype. V is TRBV6-1 and J is TRBJ2-5, with 10 nucleotides matching TRBD1. V was clipped by 4 bases and J by 4 bases; unmatched bases: 6. This CDR3 spans 15 amino acids. Germline CDR1 MNHNS, CDR2 SASEGT. CDR3 sequence (DNA): TGTGCCAGCAGTGTCCCGAGGACAGGGGGAGAGACCCAGTACTTC. This codes for CASSVPRTGGETQYF.

As for this clonotype: Just one base apart from a much larger clone, this may be a read error. The chain is built from TRBV15 and TRBJ2-7; D is perhaps TRBD1 (6 bases). The germline V gene encodes CDR1 LNHNV and CDR2 YYDKDF (reference sequence). This CDR3 comprises 14 residues. The CDR3 protein is CVTSPLTGTYEQYF. CDR3 nucleotides: TGTGTCACGTCGCCATTAACAGGGACGTACGAGCAGTACTTC.

The chain combines TRBV20-1 with TRBJ2-7; the match to TRBD2 covers 8 bases. CDR3 length: 13 residues. CDR1 is DFQATT and CDR2 is SNEGSKA in the germline V gene (reference sequence). The trim removed 6 bases at V and 3 bases at J, leaving 7 bases unmatched. The CDR3 protein is CSAPTSGVYEQYF. Written as DNA, the CDR3 is TGCAGTGCGCCAACTAGCGGAGTCTACGAGCAGTACTTC.

This clonotype was recorded at least ten times. The V call is TRBV28, the J call TRBJ2-3, with a tentative D call TRBD2 (5 bases). The CDR3 totals 14 residues. Per the germline V gene, CDR1 is MDHEN and CDR2 is SYDVKM. Trimming stripped 5 bases from V and 6 bases from J, with 15 bases between. CDR3 protein: CASSAGGYPDTQYF. In DNA form, the CDR3 reads TGTGCCAGCAGTGCTGGCGGGTACCCGGATACGCAGTATTTT.